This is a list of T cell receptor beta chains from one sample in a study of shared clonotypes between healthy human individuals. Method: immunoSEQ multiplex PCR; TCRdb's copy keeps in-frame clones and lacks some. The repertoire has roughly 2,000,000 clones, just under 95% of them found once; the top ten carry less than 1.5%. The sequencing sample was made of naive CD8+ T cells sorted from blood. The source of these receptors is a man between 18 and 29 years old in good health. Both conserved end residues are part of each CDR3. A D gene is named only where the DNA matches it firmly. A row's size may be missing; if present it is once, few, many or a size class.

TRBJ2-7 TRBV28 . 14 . CASSFVVGIYEQYF TGTGCCAGCAGTTTTGTTGTAGGGATTTACGAGCAGTACTTC
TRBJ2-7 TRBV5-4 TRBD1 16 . CASSLVFQGQAPGEYF TGTGCCAGCAGCTTGGTATTCCAGGGACAGGCCCCAGGGGAGTACTTC
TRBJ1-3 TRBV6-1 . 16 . CASSEIGEGRQNTIYF TGTGCCAGCAGTGAAATCGGGGAAGGTAGACAAAACACCATATATTTT
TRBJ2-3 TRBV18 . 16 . CASSQVTGGPADTQYF TGTGCCAGCTCACAAGTGACGGGGGGCCCGGCAGATACGCAGTATTTT
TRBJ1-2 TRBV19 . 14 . CASSMRRDIYGYTF TGTGCCAGTAGTATGAGGCGGGACATATATGGCTACACCTTC
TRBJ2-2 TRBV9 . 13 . CASSVGYGGELFF TGTGCCAGCAGCGTAGGGTATGGCGGGGAGCTGTTTTTT
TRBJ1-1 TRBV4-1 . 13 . CASSQDRAGEAFF TGCGCCAGCAGCCAGGATCGGGCGGGTGAAGCTTTCTTT
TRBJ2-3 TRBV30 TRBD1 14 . CAWSLGQGIDTQYF TGTGCCTGGAGTTTGGGACAGGGGATAGATACGCAGTATTTT
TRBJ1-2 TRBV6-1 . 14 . CASIGLEPNYGYTF TGTGCCAGCATAGGACTGGAACCTAACTATGGCTACACCTTC
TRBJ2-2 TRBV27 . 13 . CASSGEGTGELFF TGTGCCAGCAGCGGGGAAGGCACCGGGGAGCTGTTTTTT
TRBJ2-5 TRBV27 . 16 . CASSFLGGNLGETQYF TGTGCCAGCTCCTTCCTTGGGGGTAATTTGGGAGAGACCCAGTACTTC
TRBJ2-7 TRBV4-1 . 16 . CASSQPTGPSSYEQYF TGCGCCAGCAGCCAACCGACAGGACCAAGCTCCTACGAGCAGTACTTC
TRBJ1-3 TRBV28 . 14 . CASLPGDGVDTIYF TGTGCCAGCTTGCCGGGGGACGGCGTGGACACCATATATTTT
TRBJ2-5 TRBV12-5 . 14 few CASGLTGYGETQYF TGTGCTAGTGGTTTGACAGGGTATGGGGAGACCCAGTACTTC
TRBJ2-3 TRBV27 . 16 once CASSLINPSGTDTQYF TGTGCCAGCAGTTTAATTAACCCCTCAGGGACAGATACGCAGTATTTT
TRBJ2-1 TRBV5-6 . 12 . CATHSGSIEQFF TGTGCCACCCACAGCGGCTCGATAGAGCAGTTCTTC
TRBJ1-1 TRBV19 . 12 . CASSYTNTEAFF TGTGCCAGTAGCTACACGAACACTGAAGCTTTCTTT
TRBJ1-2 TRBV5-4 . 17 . CASTFGEPGPILIGYTF TGTGCCAGCACCTTCGGAGAACCGGGTCCTATTTTGATTGGCTACACCTTC
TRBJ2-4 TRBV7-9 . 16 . CASSRTAALAKNIQYF TGTGCCAGCAGCCGCACAGCGGCCCTAGCCAAAAACATTCAGTACTTC
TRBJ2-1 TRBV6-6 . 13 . CASSIGQSGEQFF TGTGCCAGCAGTATCGGACAGTCGGGTGAGCAGTTCTTC
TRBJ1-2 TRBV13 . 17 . CASSLDGTMGYNYGYTF TGTGCCAGCAGCTTGGACGGAACTATGGGTTATAACTATGGCTACACCTTC
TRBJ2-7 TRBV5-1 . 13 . CASSLEQGYEQYF TGCGCCAGCAGCTTGGAACAGGGTTACGAGCAGTACTTC
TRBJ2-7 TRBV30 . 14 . CAWSALGGEDEQYF TGTGCCTGGAGTGCCCTCGGAGGGGAGGACGAGCAGTACTTC
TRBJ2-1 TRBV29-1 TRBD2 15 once CSAEGSSGAYNEQFF TGCAGCGCCGAGGGGAGTAGCGGGGCCTACAATGAGCAGTTCTTC
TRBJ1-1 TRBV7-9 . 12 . CASSPWGAEAFF TGTGCCAGCAGCCCGTGGGGGGCTGAAGCTTTCTTT
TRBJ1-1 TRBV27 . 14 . CASSPGGGNTEAFF TGTGCCAGCAGTCCAGGAGGGGGAAACACTGAAGCTTTCTTT
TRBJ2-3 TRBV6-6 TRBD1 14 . CASSKTGGQGTQYF TGTGCCAGCAGTAAAACAGGGGGCCAGGGTACGCAGTATTTT
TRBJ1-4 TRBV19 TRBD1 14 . CASSQGQGDEKLFF TGTGCCAGTAGCCAAGGACAGGGGGATGAAAAACTGTTTTTT
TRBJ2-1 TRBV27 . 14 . CASSLGLVYNEQFF TGTGCCAGCAGTCTAGGACTGGTTTACAATGAGCAGTTCTTC
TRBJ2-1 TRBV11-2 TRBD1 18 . CASSYALDRVGDYNEQFF TGTGCCAGCAGCTACGCCCTGGACAGGGTAGGGGACTACAATGAGCAGTTCTTC
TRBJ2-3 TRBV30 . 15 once CAWSAGASPSDTQYF TGTGCCTGGAGCGCTGGGGCTAGCCCCTCAGATACGCAGTATTTT
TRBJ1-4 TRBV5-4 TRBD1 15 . CASSSGTGGIEKLFF TGTGCCAGCAGCTCCGGGACAGGGGGGATTGAAAAACTGTTTTTT
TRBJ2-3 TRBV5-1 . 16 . CASSLEQWGGGDTQYF TGCGCCAGCAGCTTGGAACAGTGGGGAGGGGGAGATACGCAGTATTTT
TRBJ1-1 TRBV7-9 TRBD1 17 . CASRIRIGTGLTTEAFF TGTGCCAGCAGAATTAGGATAGGGACAGGACTTACCACTGAAGCTTTCTTT
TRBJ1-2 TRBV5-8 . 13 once CASSFGTAYGYTF TGTGCCAGCAGCTTCGGGACCGCCTATGGCTACACCTTC
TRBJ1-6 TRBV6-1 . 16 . CASSEAAYKYNSPLHF TGTGCCAGCAGTGAAGCTGCGTATAAATATAATTCACCCCTCCACTTT
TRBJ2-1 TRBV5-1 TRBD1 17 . CASSLDSVGQGTNEQFF TGCGCCAGCAGCTTGGATAGTGTGGGACAGGGTACCAATGAGCAGTTCTTC
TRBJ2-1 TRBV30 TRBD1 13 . CAHRTGYWNEQFF TGTGCCCACCGGACAGGGTATTGGAATGAGCAGTTCTTC
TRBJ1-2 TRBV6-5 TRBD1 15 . CASSWGQGNLYGYTF TGTGCCAGCAGCTGGGGACAGGGGAACCTCTATGGCTACACCTTC
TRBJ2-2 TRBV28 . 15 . CASSLRDTNTGELFF TGTGCCAGCAGCCTGAGGGACACTAACACCGGGGAGCTGTTTTTT
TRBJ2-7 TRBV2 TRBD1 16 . CASRPSEDRGRNEQYF TGTGCCAGCAGGCCATCCGAGGACAGGGGGCGGAACGAGCAGTACTTC
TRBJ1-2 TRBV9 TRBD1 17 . CASSPSEGTGAWYGYTF TGTGCCAGCAGCCCCAGCGAAGGGACAGGGGCGTGGTATGGCTACACCTTC